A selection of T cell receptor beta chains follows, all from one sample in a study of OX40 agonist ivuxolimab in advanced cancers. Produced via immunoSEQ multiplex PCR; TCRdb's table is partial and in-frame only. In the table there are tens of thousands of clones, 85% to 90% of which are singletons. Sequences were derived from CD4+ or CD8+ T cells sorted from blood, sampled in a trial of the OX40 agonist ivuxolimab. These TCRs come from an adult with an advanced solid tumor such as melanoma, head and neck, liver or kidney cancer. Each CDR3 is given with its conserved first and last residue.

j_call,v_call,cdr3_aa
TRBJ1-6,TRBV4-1,CASSQEREKVYNSPLHF
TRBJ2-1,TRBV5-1,CASSLAVGTGVYNEQFF
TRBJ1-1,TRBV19,CASSIIAHKATEAFF
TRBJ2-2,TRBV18,CASSPQGRLNTGELFF
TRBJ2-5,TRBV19,CASSAQPGETQYF
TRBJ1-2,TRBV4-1,CASSQGTPNRGRRVSYGYTF
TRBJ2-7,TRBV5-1,CASSLGSTGTGDTYEQYF
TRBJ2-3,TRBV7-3,CASSVRQGSPDTQYF
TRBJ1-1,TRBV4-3,CASSQTRVGGEAFF
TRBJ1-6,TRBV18,CASSQGQMPHSPLHF
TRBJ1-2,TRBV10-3,CAISYDRNGYTF
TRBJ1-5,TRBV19,CASSGSREGNQPQHF
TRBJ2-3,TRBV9,CASSRGPGVTDTQYF
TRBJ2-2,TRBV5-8,CASRGLNTGELFF
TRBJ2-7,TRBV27,CASTSHAGVGYEQYF
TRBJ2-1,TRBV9,CASSVEPFSYNEQFF
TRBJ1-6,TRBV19,CASTSRGLGSPLHF
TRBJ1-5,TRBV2,CASSEGGGGSNQPQHF
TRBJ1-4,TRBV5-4,CASSRDREGGKLFF
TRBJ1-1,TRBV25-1,CASSPSKGTTEAFF
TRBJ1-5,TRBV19,CASSIKGYSNQPQHF
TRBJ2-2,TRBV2,CASHRTQNTGELFF
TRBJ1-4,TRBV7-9,CASADRGPNEKLFF
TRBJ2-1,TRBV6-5,CASSPIWSPYNEQFF
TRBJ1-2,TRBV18,CASSPGETGRISGYTF
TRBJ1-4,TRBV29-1,CSVARGGNLQRKLFF
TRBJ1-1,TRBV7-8,CASSLIRLQGWDTEAFF
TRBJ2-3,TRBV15,CATSRRTTDTQYF
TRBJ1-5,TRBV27,CASSLFGTGDSNQPQHF
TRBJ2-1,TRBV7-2,CASSRGGSGTSNEQFF
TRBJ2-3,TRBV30,CAWSKDGSSTDTQYF
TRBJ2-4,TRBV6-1,CASTGQVENIQYF
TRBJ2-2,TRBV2,CASNNGGLNTGELFF
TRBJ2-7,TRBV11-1,CASSPDRSYEQYF
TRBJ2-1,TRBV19,CASRWTSGKSSYNEQFF
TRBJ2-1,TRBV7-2,CASSQRTSGYNEQFF
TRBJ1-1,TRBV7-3,CASSLILHKNTEAFF
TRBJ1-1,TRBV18,CASSQGQANTEAFF
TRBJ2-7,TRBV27,CASSFHSGQKIWSYEQYF